This T cell receptor beta chain is from a study of T cell repertoires in cytomegalovirus infection. This CDR3 has 11 amino acids. V was clipped by 6 bases and J by 1 base, with 6 bases between them. Germline V gives CDR1 DFQATT, CDR2 SNEGSKA (reference sequence). Using its own MiXCR run on the reads, TCRdb lists one record per CDR3 protein. The sample lists 200,000 to 300,000 distinct CDR3 sequences; roughly 9% were seen once. V and J are TRBV20-1 and TRBJ1-1; D call uncertain. What was sequenced was PBMCs. This sequence originates from a human donor in good health (CMV status not recorded). Some clones in this sample may be carry-over from other donors' samples. CDR3 protein: CSAWENTEAFF. CDR3 DNA sequence: TGCAGTGCGTGGGAGAACACTGAAGCTTTCTTT.